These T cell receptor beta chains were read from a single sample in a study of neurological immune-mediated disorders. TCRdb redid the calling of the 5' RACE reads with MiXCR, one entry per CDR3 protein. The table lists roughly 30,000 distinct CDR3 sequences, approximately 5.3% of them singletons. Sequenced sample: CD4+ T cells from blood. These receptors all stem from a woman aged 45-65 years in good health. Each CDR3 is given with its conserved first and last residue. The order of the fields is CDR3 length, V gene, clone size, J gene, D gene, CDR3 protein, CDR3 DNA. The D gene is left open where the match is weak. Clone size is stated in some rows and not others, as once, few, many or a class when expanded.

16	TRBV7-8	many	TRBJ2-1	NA	CASSSSWGGGYNEQFF	TGTGCCAGCAGCTCGAGTTGGGGAGGTGGCTACAATGAGCAGTTCTTC
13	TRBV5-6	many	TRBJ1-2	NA	CASSARNMDGYTF	TGTGCCAGCAGCGCCAGAAACATGGATGGCTACACCTTC
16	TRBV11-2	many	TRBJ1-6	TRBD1	CASSNRLHRGSSPLHF	TGTGCCAGCAGCAACCGCCTGCACAGGGGGAGTTCACCCCTCCACTTT
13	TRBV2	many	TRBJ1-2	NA	CASSAGTNYGYTF	TGTGCCAGCAGCGCCGGGACAAACTATGGCTACACCTTC
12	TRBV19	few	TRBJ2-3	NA	CASRASTDTQYF	TGTGCCAGTCGGGCAAGCACAGATACGCAGTATTTT
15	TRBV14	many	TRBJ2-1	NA	CASSAINLLGNEQFF	TGTGCCAGCAGCGCGATAAACCTCCTGGGCAATGAGCAGTTCTTC
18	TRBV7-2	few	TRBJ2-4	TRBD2	CASSSKGLAEPGLNIQYF	TGTGCCAGCAGCTCGAAGGGACTAGCGGAGCCGGGGTTAAACATTCAGTACTTC
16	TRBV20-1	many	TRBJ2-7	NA	CSARGQQGGSYYEQYF	TGCAGTGCTAGAGGGCAACAGGGCGGTTCCTACTACGAGCAGTACTTC
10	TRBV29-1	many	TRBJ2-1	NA	CSVAGPEQFF	TGCAGCGTTGCGGGACCTGAGCAGTTCTTC
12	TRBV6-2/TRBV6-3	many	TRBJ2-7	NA	CASSDEGDEQYF	TGTGCCAGCAGTGATGAGGGGGACGAGCAGTACTTC
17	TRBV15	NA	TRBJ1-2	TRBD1	CATSRDPTGILGYGYTF	TGTGCCACCAGCAGAGATCCGACAGGGATCTTGGGTTATGGCTACACCTTC
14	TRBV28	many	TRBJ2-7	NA	CASSPSGGRTDEYF	TGTGCCAGCAGTCCATCAGGCGGGCGGACAGATGAGTACTTC
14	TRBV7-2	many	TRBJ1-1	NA	CASNRQAMNTEAFF	TGTGCCAGCAACCGACAGGCTATGAACACTGAAGCTTTCTTT
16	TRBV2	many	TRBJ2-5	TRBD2	CASSDRLAGDEETQYF	TGTGCCAGCAGTGACAGACTAGCGGGAGACGAAGAGACCCAGTACTTC
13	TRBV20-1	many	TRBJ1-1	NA	CSAGQQARFEAFF	TGCAGTGCTGGCCAGCAAGCTCGTTTTGAAGCTTTCTTT
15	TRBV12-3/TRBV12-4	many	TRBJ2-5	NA	CASSLAGALMGTQYF	TGTGCCAGCAGTTTAGCCGGAGCGCTGATGGGGACCCAGTACTTC
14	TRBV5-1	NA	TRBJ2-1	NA	CASSFFRAGNEQFF	TGCGCCAGCAGCTTTTTCAGGGCCGGCAATGAGCAGTTCTTC
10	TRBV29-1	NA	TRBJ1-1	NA	CSVVLGEAFF	TGCAGCGTTGTCCTAGGTGAAGCTTTCTTT
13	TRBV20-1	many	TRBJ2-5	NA	CSASSVRDETQYF	TGCAGTGCTAGTAGCGTCAGGGATGAGACCCAGTACTTC
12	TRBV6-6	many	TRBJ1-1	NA	CASSRLNTEAFF	TGTGCCAGCAGTCGACTGAACACTGAAGCTTTCTTT
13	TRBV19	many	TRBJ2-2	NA	CASRRRVDGELFF	TGTGCCAGTAGAAGGAGGGTAGACGGGGAGCTGTTTTTT
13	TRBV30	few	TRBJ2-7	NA	CAWSVVQGGEQYF	TGTGCCTGGAGTGTCGTTCAGGGGGGCGAGCAGTACTTC
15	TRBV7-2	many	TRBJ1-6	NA	CASSLGSSNNSPLHF	TGTGCCAGCAGTCTCGGGTCCTCTAATAATTCACCCCTCCACTTT
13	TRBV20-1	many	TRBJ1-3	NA	CSAREVGFGTIYF	TGCAGTGCTAGAGAAGTGGGATTCGGCACCATATATTTT
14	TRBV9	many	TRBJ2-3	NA	CASSVEFNTDTQYF	TGTGCCAGCAGCGTAGAGTTCAACACAGATACGCAGTATTTT
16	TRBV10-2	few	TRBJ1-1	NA	CASSRTRVNMNTEAFF	TGCGCCAGCAGTAGGACGCGGGTAAACATGAACACTGAAGCTTTCTTT
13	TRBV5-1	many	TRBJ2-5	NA	CASSARGGETQYF	TGCGCCAGCAGCGCCAGGGGAGGGGAGACCCAGTACTTC
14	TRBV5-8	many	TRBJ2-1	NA	CASNQDRIYNEQFF	TGTGCCAGCAACCAGGACAGAATCTACAATGAGCAGTTCTTC
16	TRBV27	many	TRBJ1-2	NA	CASSPHQQGRFGGYTF	TGTGCCAGCAGTCCTCACCAACAGGGAAGGTTTGGTGGCTACACCTTC
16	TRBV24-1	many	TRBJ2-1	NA	CATSDLGGRGFDEQFF	TGTGCCACCAGTGATTTAGGGGGGAGGGGTTTCGATGAGCAGTTCTTC
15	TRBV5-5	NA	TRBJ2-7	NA	CASSTPTGFIYEQYF	TGTGCCAGCAGCACCCCAACGGGTTTCATCTACGAGCAGTACTTC
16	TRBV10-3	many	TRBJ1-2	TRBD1	CAISRGGQGELYGYTF	TGTGCCATCAGTCGCGGGGGACAGGGGGAACTCTATGGCTACACCTTC
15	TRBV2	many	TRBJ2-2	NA	CASSEWSRGPGELFF	TGTGCCAGCAGTGAATGGTCAAGGGGACCCGGGGAGCTGTTTTTT
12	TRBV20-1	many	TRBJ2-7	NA	CSASVGDWEQYF	TGCAGTGCTAGTGTAGGGGATTGGGAGCAGTACTTC
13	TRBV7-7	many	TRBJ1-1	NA	CASSLSVNTEAFF	TGTGCCAGCAGCTTATCGGTGAACACTGAAGCTTTCTTT
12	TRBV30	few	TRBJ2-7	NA	CAWSAFGVEQYF	TGTGCCTGGAGTGCATTCGGAGTTGAGCAGTACTTC
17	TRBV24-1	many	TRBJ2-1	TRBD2	CATSGLAGGPMINEQFF	TGTGCCACCAGTGGACTAGCGGGAGGGCCAATGATTAATGAGCAGTTCTTC
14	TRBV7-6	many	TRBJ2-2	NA	CASSPRTSTGELFF	TGTGCCAGCAGCCCTCGGACGTCGACCGGGGAGCTGTTTTTT
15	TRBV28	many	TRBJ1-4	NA	CASSLNTGPNEKLFF	TGTGCCAGCTCCCTCAACACAGGACCTAATGAAAAACTGTTTTTT
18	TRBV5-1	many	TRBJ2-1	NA	CASSWAGSRRSSYNEQFF	TGCGCCAGCAGCTGGGCGGGTTCGAGGCGGTCATCCTACAATGAGCAGTTCTTC
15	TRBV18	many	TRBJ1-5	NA	CASSPRGFGNQPQHF	TGTGCCAGCTCACCACGGGGGTTTGGCAATCAGCCCCAGCATTTT
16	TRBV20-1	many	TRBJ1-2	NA	CSARDPLRGVRYGYTF	TGCAGTGCTAGAGATCCCCTCAGAGGGGTTAGGTATGGCTACACCTTC
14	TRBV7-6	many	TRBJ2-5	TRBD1	CASRTGQPPETQYF	TGTGCCAGCAGAACGGGACAGCCCCCAGAGACCCAGTACTTC
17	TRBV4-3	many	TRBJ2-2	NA	CASSQGIGTANTGELFF	TGCGCCAGCAGCCAAGGGATCGGGACTGCGAACACCGGGGAGCTGTTTTTT
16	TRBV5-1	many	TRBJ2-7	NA	CASSLAVGVGSYEQYF	TGCGCCAGCAGCTTGGCCGTAGGAGTAGGCTCCTACGAGCAGTACTTC
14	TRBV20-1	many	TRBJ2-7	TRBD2	CSAQDLAGAYEQYF	TGCAGTGCTCAGGACCTAGCGGGTGCCTACGAGCAGTACTTC
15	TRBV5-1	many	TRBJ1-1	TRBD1	CASSLGDRANTEAFF	TGCGCCAGCAGCTTGGGAGACAGGGCGAACACTGAAGCTTTCTTT
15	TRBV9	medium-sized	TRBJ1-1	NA	CASSVSGDRGTEAFF	TGTGCCAGCAGCGTGTCAGGGGACCGGGGTACTGAAGCTTTCTTT
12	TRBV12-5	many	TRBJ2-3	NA	CASGLALGTQYF	TGTGCTAGTGGTTTGGCCCTTGGTACGCAGTATTTT
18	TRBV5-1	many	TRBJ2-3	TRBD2	CASASGLAGGGATDTQYF	TGCGCCAGCGCCTCCGGACTAGCGGGAGGAGGGGCTACAGATACGCAGTATTTT
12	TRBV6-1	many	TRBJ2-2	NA	CASGRTTGELFF	TGTGCCAGCGGGAGAACCACCGGGGAGCTGTTTTTT
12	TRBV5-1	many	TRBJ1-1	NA	CASREGDTEAFF	TGCGCCAGCAGAGAGGGAGACACTGAAGCTTTCTTT
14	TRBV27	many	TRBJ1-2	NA	CASSLSGLNYGYTF	TGTGCCAGCAGTTTATCCGGGCTTAACTATGGCTACACCTTC
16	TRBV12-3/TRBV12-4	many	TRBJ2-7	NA	CASSSPGGGRSYEQYF	TGTGCCAGCAGTTCCCCGGGGGGCGGAAGAAGCTACGAGCAGTACTTC
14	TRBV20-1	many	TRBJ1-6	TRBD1	CSAHGQGDNSPLHF	TGCAGTGCCCACGGACAGGGGGATAATTCACCCCTCCACTTT
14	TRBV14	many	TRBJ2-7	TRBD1	CASSWPGTGFEQYF	TGTGCCAGCAGCTGGCCGGGGACAGGGTTCGAGCAGTACTTC
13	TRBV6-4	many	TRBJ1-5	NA	CASSEYLGQPQHF	TGTGCCAGCAGTGAGTACTTGGGTCAGCCCCAGCATTTT
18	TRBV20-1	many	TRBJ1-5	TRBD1	CSASILGQGLLKDQPQHF	TGCAGTGCTAGTATTCTGGGACAGGGGCTTCTCAAGGATCAGCCCCAGCATTTT
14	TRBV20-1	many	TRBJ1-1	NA	CSASGHSLNTEAFF	TGCAGTGCTAGCGGGCACAGTCTAAACACTGAAGCTTTCTTT